The 17 T cell receptor beta chains below were found in one sample sequenced in a study of CD8+CD57+ T cells in acquired aplastic anemia. Researchers used genomic DNA as the template to profile TCR beta VDJ and CDR3. Using its own MiXCR run on the reads, TCRdb lists one record per CDR3 protein. The profile shows about 220,000 distinct CDR3 sequences, around 32% of them singletons. Material: sorted CD4+, CD8+, or CD8+CD57+ T cells (not recorded which) from PBMCs. These receptors came from a human donor in good health, serving as a control.

In this sample, this clonotype is medium-sized (0.01 to 0.1%). The gene calls are TRBV7-9 and TRBJ2-7; D uncertain. The CDR3 sequence is 12 residues long. V was trimmed by 1 base and J by 2 bases, leaving 3 bases between them. The germline gives CDR1 SEHNR, CDR2 FQNEAQ (reference sequence). CDR3 in DNA: TGTGCCAGCAGCTTAGTGACCTACGAGCAGTACTTC. It codes for CASSLVTYEQYF. Supplemented by reference TRBV7-9 and TRBJ2-7, the full variable domain reads DTGVSQNPRHKITKRGQNVTFRCDPISEHNRLYWYRQTLGQGPEFLTYFQNEAQLEKSRLLSDRFSAERPKGSFSTLEIQRTEQGDSAMYLCASSLVTYEQYFGPGTRLTVT.

This clonotype occurred many times. The DNA of the CDR3 is TGTGCCAGCAGGATAGAAACATCTGAAGCTTTCTTT. Protein product: CASRIETSEAFF. V and J are TRBV2 and TRBJ1-1; the D is unclear. CDR1 is SNHLY and CDR2 is FYNNEI in the germline V gene. The CDR3 has 12 amino acids. V was shortened by 6 bases and J by 6 bases, with 11 bases between the two germline ends.

A remark on this clonotype: This may stem from a read error, because a much larger clone lies one nucleotide away. In nucleotides, the CDR3 is TGCAGTGCTAGCTCCAGTTATAGCAATCAGCTCCAGCATTTT. The encoded protein is CSASSSYSNQLQHF. V gene TRBV20-1 combines with J gene TRBJ1-5; no firm D call. In germline, CDR1 is DFQATT, CDR2 SNEGSKA (reference sequence). The CDR3 contains 14 residues.

This clonotype is a singleton in its sample. V and J are TRBV4-2 and TRBJ1-2; no clear D. The CDR3 consists of 13 residues. The V end was cut by 0 bases, the J end by 7 bases, with 9 bases between. From germline, CDR1 is LGHNA and CDR2 YNFKEQ. CDR3 DNA sequence: TGTGCCAGCAGCCAAGACTCTGTACCTGGCTACACCTTC. Its protein is CASSQDSVPGYTF.

This clonotype was counted at least ten times. The junction departs from the called germline gene at one end, perhaps through a read error. The chain couples TRBV5-1 to TRBJ2-5, with D unresolved. This CDR3 region has 12 residues. Germline V gene data show CDR1 as SGHRS and CDR2 as YFSETQ. The CDR3 DNA reads TGCGCCAGCAGCTTGGACGGGCAGGTCTACAACTTC. It is translated as CASSLDGQVYNF.

This clonotype showed up many times. The V and J genes are TRBV20-1 and TRBJ2-3, with D hard to call. This CDR3 is 15 amino acids long. V was trimmed by 6 bases and J by 0 bases, leaving 16 bases between them. CDR1 is DFQATT, CDR2 SNEGSKA, per germline (reference sequence). The CDR3 DNA sequence: TGCAGTGCGAGTTCTGCGGCTGCTAGCACAGATACGCAGTATTTT. It encodes CSASSAAASTDTQYF.

This rearrangement joins TRBV24-1 to TRBJ1-6, with 8 positions matching TRBD1. In germline, CDR1 is KGHDR, CDR2 SFDVKD. This CDR3 is built from 15 residues. V lost 7 bases, J lost 10 bases, and 11 bases stayed unmatched. The CDR3 reads CATSEVDRGGSPLHF. As DNA, the CDR3 is TGTGCCACCAGCGAGGTTGACAGGGGAGGGTCACCCCTCCACTTT.

The chain recombines TRBV18 with TRBJ2-1, with 9 bases fitting TRBD1. CDR1 and CDR2 from the germline V gene are KGHSH and LQKENI. The CDR3 has 14 residues. J lost 10 bases, V lost 6 bases, and 10 bases had no gene match. CDR3 amino acids: CASSPGQGQYEQFF. The DNA of the CDR3 is TGTGCCAGCTCCCCGGGACAGGGACAATACGAGCAGTTCTTC.

This clonotype was seen repeatedly, ten times or more. The rearrangement uses TRBV20-1 and TRBJ2-2; 9 bases map to TRBD2. The CDR3 sequence is 14 residues long. The V segment lost 6 bases and the J segment 1 base; nucleotides outside the gene matches: 3. Germline lookup yields CDR1 DFQATT and CDR2 SNEGSKA (reference sequence). CDR3: CSARTSVNTGELFF. Here the CDR3 DNA reads TGCAGTGCCAGGACTAGCGTGAACACCGGGGAGCTGTTTTTT.

This clonotype was counted at least ten times. This chain joins TRBV19 and TRBJ1-2; the match to TRBD1 covers 7 bases. V lost 3 bases to trimming and J lost 4 bases; unmatched junction nucleotides: 5. Germline V lookup: CDR1 LNHDA, CDR2 SQIVND (reference sequence). CDR3 size: 14 residues. The CDR3 here is CASSILPGGYGYTF. DNA of the CDR3: TGTGCCAGTAGTATCCTGCCAGGGGGCTATGGCTACACCTTC.

This clonotype was counted ten times or more. The chain recombines TRBV20-1 with TRBJ2-7, with 9 bases that match TRBD1. V trimming: 3 bases; J trimming: 5 bases; junction bases outside the gene matches: 5. The CDR3 is made up of 13 amino acids. CDR1 and CDR2 from the germline V gene are DFQATT and SNEGSKA (reference sequence). CDR3 nucleotide sequence: TGCAGTGCTAGCAAAGACAGGGGGAACGAGCAGTACTTC. Amino acids: CSASKDRGNEQYF.

This clonotype was counted many times. This chain connects TRBV7-9 to TRBJ1-1, with D maybe TRBD1 (5 bases). Germline V CDR1 and CDR2: SEHNR, FQNEAQ (reference sequence). The V gene lost 1 base and the J gene lost 2 bases, with 11 bases spanning the gap. CDR3 size: 15 residues. CDR3 in DNA: TGTGCCAGCAGCTTAGACGGGACGGTAAACACTGAAGCTTTCTTT. Translating it yields CASSLDGTVNTEAFF.

This chain joins TRBV4-1 and TRBJ2-1; 11 bases align to TRBD2. Germline V CDR1 and CDR2: MGHRA, YSYEKL. The junction had 2 bases not matched to a gene; V was cut back by 2 bases and J by 5 bases. The CDR3 sequence is 15 residues long. The DNA of the CDR3 is TGCGCCAGCAGCCAACCGGGACTAGCGGACAATGAGCAGTTCTTC. Translation gives CASSQPGLADNEQFF.

This clonotype has just a few counts. The chain links TRBV6-5 to TRBJ2-3, with D possibly being TRBD1 or TRBD2 (5 bases each). The CDR3 contains 16 residues. Germline V CDR1 and CDR2: MNHEY, SVGAGI. The V and J ends lost 4 bases and 0 bases respectively, with 14 bases between them. CDR3 residues: CASSLMPGTSTDTQYF. CDR3 nucleotides: TGTGCCAGCAGTTTAATGCCAGGGACCAGCACAGATACGCAGTATTTT.

This clonotype has at least ten counts. This chain connects TRBV12-3 or TRBV12-4 to TRBJ2-5, with TRBD1 identical over 8 bases. This CDR3 is 15 amino acids long. V trimming: 5 bases; J trimming: 5 bases; junction bases outside the gene matches: 10. The CDR3 DNA reads as TGTGCCAGCAGTCTCGGACAGGGAGTTCCGGAGACCCAGTACTTC. Residues: CASSLGQGVPETQYF.

The V gene is TRBV7-2, the J gene TRBJ2-5; 10 bases are shared with TRBD2. The CDR3 extends over 16 amino acids. The trim removed 5 bases at V and 5 bases at J, leaving 11 bases unmatched. CDR1 SGHTA and CDR2 FQGNSA come from the germline V gene. For the CDR3, the DNA is TGTGCCAGCAGCCAAGTGAGCGGGGGGGCCCGGGAGACCCAGTACTTC. This encodes CASSQVSGGARETQYF.

This clonotype has ten or more counts. The chain has TRBV7-6 and TRBJ1-4; D is ambiguous. The CDR3 covers 14 residues. Trimming removed 2 bases at V and 7 bases at J, with 11 bases between. Germline CDR1 and CDR2: SGHVS and FNYEAQ. CDR3 in amino acids: CASSLFSVAEKLFF. As DNA, the CDR3 is TGTGCCAGCAGCTTATTCAGTGTGGCTGAAAAACTGTTTTTT.